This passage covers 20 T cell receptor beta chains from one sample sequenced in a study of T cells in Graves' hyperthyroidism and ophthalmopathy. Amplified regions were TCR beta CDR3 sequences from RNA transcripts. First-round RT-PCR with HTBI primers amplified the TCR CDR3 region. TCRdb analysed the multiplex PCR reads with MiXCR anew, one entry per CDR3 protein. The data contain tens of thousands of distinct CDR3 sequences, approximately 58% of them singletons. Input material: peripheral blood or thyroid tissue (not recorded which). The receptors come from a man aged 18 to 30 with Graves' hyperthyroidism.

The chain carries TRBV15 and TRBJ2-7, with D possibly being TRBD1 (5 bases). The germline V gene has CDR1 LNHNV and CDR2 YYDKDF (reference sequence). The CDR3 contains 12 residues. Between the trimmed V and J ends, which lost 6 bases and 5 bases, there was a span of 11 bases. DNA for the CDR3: TGTGCCACCAGTGGACAACACAACGAGCAGTACTTC. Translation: CATSGQHNEQYF.

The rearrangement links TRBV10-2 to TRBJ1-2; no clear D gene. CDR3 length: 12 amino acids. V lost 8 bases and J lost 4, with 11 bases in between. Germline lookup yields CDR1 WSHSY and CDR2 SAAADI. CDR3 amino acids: CASGRDSYGYTF. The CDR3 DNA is TGCGCCAGCGGACGGGATAGCTATGGCTACACCTTC.

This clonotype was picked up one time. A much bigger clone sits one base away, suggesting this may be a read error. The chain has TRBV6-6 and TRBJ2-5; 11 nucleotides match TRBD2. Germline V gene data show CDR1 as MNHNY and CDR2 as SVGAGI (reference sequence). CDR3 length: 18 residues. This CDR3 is CASSPGLAGRALQGTQYF. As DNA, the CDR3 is TGTGCCAGCAGCCCCGGACTAGCGGGCCGAGCCCTCCAAGGGACCCAGTACTTC.

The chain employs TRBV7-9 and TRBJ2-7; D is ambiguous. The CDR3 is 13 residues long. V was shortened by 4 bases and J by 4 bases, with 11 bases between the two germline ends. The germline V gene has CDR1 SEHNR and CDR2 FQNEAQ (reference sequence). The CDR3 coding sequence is TGTGCCAGCAGCTCCCTTGGGTCTTACGAGCAGTACTTC. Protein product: CASSSLGSYEQYF.

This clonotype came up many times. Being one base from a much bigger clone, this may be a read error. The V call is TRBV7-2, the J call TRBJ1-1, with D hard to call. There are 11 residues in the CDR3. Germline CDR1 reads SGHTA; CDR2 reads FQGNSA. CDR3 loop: CASSPLDAGIF. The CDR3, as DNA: TGTGCCAGCAGCCCCCTCGATGCTGGGATTTTT.

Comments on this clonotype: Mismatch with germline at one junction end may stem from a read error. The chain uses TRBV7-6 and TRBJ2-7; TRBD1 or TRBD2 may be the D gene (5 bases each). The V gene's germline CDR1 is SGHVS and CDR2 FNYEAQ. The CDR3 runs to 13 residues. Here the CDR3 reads CANSSGPNYEQYF. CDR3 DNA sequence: TGTGCCAACAGCTCGGGACCTAACTACGAGCAGTACTTC. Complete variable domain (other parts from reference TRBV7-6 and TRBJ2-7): GAGVSQSPRYKVTKRGQDVALRCDPISGHVSLYWYRQALGQGPEFLTYFNYEAQQDKSGLPNDRFSAERPEGSISTLTIQRTEQRDSAMYRCANSSGPNYEQYFGPGTRLTVT.

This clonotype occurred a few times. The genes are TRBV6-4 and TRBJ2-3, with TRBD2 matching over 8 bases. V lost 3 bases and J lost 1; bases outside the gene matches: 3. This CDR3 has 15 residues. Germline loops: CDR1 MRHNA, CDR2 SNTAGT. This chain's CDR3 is CASSDKAGGTDTQYF. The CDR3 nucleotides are TGTGCCAGCAGTGATAAAGCGGGGGGCACAGATACGCAGTATTTT.

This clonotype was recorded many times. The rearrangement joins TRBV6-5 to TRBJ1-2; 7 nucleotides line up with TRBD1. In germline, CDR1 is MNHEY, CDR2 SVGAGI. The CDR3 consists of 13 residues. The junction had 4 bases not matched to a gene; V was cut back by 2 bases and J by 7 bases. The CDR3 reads CASSYRQGGGYTF. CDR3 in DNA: TGTGCCAGCAGTTACAGACAGGGAGGTGGCTACACCTTC.

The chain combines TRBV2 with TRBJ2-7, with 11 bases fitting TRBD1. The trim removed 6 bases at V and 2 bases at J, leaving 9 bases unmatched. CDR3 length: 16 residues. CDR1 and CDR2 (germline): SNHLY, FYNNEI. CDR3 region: CASRTGTGGRTYEQYF. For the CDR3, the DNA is TGTGCCAGCAGGACGGGGACAGGGGGACGGACCTACGAGCAGTACTTC. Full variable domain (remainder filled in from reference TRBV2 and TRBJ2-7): EPEVTQTPSHQVTQMGQEVILRCVPISNHLYFYWYRQILGQKVEFLVSFYNNEISEKSEIFDDQFSVERPDGSNFTLKIRSTKLEDSAMYFCASRTGTGGRTYEQYFGPGTRLTVT.

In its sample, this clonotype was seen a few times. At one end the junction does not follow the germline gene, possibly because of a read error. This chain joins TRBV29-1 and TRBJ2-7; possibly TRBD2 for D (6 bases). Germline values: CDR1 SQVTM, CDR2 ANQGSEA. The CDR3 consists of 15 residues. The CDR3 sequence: CSVALGGELTGELYF. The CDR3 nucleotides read TGCAGCGTTGCGTTGGGGGGAGAGCTAACCGGGGAGCTGTACTTC.

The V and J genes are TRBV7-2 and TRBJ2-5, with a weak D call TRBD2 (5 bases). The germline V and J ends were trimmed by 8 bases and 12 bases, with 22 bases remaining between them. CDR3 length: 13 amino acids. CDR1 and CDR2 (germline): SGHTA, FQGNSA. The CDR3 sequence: CASGWTYQSEEYF. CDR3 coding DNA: TGTGCCAGCGGGTGGACTTATCAGAGCGAGGAGTACTTC.

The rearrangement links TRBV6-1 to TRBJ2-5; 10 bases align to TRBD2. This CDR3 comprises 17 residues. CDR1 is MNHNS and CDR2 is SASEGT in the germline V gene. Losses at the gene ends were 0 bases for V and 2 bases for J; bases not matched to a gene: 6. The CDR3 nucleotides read TGTGCCAGCAGTGAAGCGCTGCGGACTAGCGGACAAGAGACCCAGTACTTC. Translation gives CASSEALRTSGQETQYF.

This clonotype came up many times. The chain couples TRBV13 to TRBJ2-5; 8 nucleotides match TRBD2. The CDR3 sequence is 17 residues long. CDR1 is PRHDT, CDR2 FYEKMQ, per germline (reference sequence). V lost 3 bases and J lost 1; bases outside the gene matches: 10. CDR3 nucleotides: TGTGCCAGCAGCTTTAGGTGGCTAGCGGGTCGCCAAGAGACCCAGTACTTC. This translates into CASSFRWLAGRQETQYF.

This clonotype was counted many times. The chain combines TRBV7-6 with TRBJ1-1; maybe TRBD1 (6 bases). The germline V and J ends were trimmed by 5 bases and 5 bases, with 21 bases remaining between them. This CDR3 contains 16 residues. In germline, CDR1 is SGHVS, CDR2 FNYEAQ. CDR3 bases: TGTGCCAGCAGCGCAAGGACAGAGGGGTATAGGACTGAAGCTTTCTTT. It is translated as CASSARTEGYRTEAFF. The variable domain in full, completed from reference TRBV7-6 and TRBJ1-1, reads GAGVSQSPRYKVTKRGQDVALRCDPISGHVSLYWYRQALGQGPEFLTYFNYEAQQDKSGLPNDRFSAERPEGSISTLTIQRTEQRDSAMYRCASSARTEGYRTEAFFGQGTRLTVV.

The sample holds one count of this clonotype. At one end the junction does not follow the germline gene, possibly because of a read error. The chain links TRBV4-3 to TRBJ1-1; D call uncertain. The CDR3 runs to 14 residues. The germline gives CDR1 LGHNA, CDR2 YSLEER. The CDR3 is CASSQDYGTTEASF. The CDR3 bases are TGCGCCAGCAGCCAAGATTACGGTACAACTGAAGCTTCCTTT.

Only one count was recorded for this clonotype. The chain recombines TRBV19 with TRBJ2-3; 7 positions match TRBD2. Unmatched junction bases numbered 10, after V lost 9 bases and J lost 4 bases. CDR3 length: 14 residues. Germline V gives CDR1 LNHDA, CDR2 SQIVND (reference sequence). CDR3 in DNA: TGTGCCAGCAGCGGGGCGAGAGGAGCAGATACGCAGTATTTT. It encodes CASSGARGADTQYF.

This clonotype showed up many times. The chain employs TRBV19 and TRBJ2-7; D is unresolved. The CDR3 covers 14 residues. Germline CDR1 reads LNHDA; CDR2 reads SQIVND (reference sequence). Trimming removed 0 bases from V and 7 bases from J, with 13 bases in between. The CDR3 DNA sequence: TGTGCCAGTAGTATAGAAATTACAAGTCGTGAGCAGTACTTC. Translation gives CASSIEITSREQYF.

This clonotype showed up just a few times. The CDR3 loop is CASSLEPGNTEAFF. For the CDR3, the DNA is TGTGCCAGCAGCTTAGAACCAGGGAACACTGAAGCTTTCTTT. V and J are TRBV7-2 and TRBJ1-1; D call uncertain. Germline CDR1 SGHTA, CDR2 FQGNSA. The CDR3 length is 14 residues. V lost 1 base, J lost 1 base, and 7 bases lay in between.

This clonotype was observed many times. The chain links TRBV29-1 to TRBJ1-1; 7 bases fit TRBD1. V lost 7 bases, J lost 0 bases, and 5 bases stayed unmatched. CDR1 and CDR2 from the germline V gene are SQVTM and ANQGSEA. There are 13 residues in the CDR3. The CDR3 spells CSDGGQLNTEAFF. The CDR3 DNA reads TGCAGCGACGGGGGACAGCTGAACACTGAAGCTTTCTTT.

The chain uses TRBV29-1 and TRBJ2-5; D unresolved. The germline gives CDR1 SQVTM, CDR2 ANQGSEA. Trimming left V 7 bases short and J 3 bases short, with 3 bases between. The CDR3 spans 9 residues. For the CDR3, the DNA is TGCAGCGCTAAAGAGACCCAGTACTTC. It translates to CSAKETQYF.